The TCR beta chain under discussion was sequenced for a study of T-cell memory formation after mild COVID-19. Overall study results and limits: A second wave of clones peaked on day 37, and their SARS-CoV-2 specificity went unconfirmed. That cross-reactive memory joined was suggested by some responding clones appearing in pre-infection memory. Contracting clones from day 15 to 85 had balanced CD4/CD8; later expanders favoured CD4+.

V was trimmed by 4 bases and J by 4 bases, leaving 14 bases between them. The CDR3 consists of 15 residues. Germline assignment: CDR1 SGHRS and CDR2 YFSETQ. MiXCR was run by TCRdb on the 5' RACE reads, yielding one entry per CDR3 protein. The table has some 40,000 distinct CDR3 sequences, about 6.1% seen once. This clonotype ranks as medium-sized. What it binds is not known. The sequence came from an adult who had mild COVID-19 (a few samples of this study predate the infection). Cell type and time point are not known. The chain uses TRBV5-1 and TRBJ2-2; perhaps TRBD1 as D (6 bases). Sequenced material: PBMCs or a T cell subset sorted from them (not recorded which). The CDR3 region is CASSPGQTGTGELFF. DNA for the CDR3: TGCGCCAGCAGCCCTGGACAGACTGGCACCGGGGAGCTGTTTTTT.